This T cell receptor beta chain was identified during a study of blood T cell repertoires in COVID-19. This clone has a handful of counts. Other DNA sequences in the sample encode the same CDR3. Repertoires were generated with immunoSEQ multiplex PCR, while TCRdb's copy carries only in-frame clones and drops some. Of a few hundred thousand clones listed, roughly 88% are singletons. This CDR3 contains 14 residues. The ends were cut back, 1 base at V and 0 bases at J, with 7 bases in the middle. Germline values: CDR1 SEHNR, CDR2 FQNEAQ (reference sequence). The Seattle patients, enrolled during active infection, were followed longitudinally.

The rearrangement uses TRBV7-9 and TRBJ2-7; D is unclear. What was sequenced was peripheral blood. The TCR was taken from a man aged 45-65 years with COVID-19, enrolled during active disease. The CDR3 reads CASSLGAPSYEQYF. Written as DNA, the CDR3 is TGTGCCAGCAGCTTAGGGGCGCCCTCCTACGAGCAGTACTTC.